Included here is one T cell receptor beta chain sequence, with context. In germline, CDR1 is SGHRS, CDR2 YFSETQ. V was clipped by 0 bases and J by 3 bases; unmatched bases: 14. The CDR3 is made up of 19 amino acids. The table came from immunoSEQ multiplex PCR; TCRdb's copy has only in-frame clones and leaves some out. This table holds approximately 23,000 clones, about 90% found once. The data derive from a study of T cell repertoires and Cas9 in healthy adults. The wider study: SpCas9-reactive CD4 and CD8 T cells were characterized for potency, cytotoxicity and lineage.

This sequence joins TRBV5-1 and TRBJ2-3, with TRBD1 matching over 9 bases. The sequence derives from a human donor in good health. The sample comprised CD4+ effector T cells (CD127+, CD25-, CD137-, CD154-) from PBMCs; culture status not recorded. CDR3 loop: CASSLAVRTGARGTDTQYF. CDR3 nucleotides: TGCGCCAGCAGCTTGGCCGTACGGACAGGGGCCCGGGGGACAGATACGCAGTATTTT.